The rows below give T cell receptor beta chains drawn from one sample of a study of OX40 agonist ivuxolimab in advanced cancers. Using immunoSEQ multiplex PCR, the repertoire was profiled, and TCRdb retains in-frame clones only, with some absent. Among around 69,000 clones listed, approximately 86% were seen once. The sequencing here drew on CD4+ or CD8+ T cells sorted from blood, taken in a trial of the OX40 agonist ivuxolimab. The receptor source for this set is an adult with an advanced solid tumor such as melanoma, head and neck, liver or kidney cancer. CDR3s include the opening cysteine and the closing phenylalanine or tryptophan. Size is omitted from some rows. Given values are once, few, many or a class for expanded clones.

J gene: TRBJ1-1; V gene: TRBV7-9; clone size: NA; CDR3 protein: CASNSGMDTEAFF
J gene: TRBJ1-3; V gene: TRBV7-6; clone size: NA; CDR3 protein: CASSLALGGTGNTIYF
J gene: TRBJ1-6; V gene: TRBV5-4; clone size: NA; CDR3 protein: CASSWTGGANSPLHF
J gene: TRBJ1-2; V gene: TRBV4-3; clone size: NA; CDR3 protein: CASSQDRGGQGTNYGYTF
J gene: TRBJ2-2; V gene: TRBV11-1; clone size: NA; CDR3 protein: CASSLRYGGDTGELFF
J gene: TRBJ1-6; V gene: TRBV18; clone size: NA; CDR3 protein: CASSPGGGDSPLHF
J gene: TRBJ1-6; V gene: TRBV7-9; clone size: NA; CDR3 protein: CASSNTGLSSYNSPLHF
J gene: TRBJ2-3; V gene: TRBV30; clone size: NA; CDR3 protein: CAWAGGGDTQYF
J gene: TRBJ2-3; V gene: TRBV6-6; clone size: NA; CDR3 protein: CASSYGLSKNTQYF
J gene: TRBJ2-3; V gene: TRBV5-1; clone size: once; CDR3 protein: CASSQPPGPGSTDTQYF
J gene: TRBJ2-3; V gene: TRBV7-7; clone size: once; CDR3 protein: CASSPGQWSKGTDTQYF
J gene: TRBJ1-2; V gene: TRBV4-2; clone size: NA; CDR3 protein: CASSQDRQASYGYTF
J gene: TRBJ2-1; V gene: TRBV6-1; clone size: NA; CDR3 protein: CASSDPSGDYNEQFF
J gene: TRBJ1-5; V gene: TRBV6-5; clone size: NA; CDR3 protein: CASSNPGSNQPQHF
J gene: TRBJ2-5; V gene: TRBV6-5; clone size: NA; CDR3 protein: CASSQRGTGGETQYF
J gene: TRBJ1-6; V gene: TRBV6-1; clone size: NA; CDR3 protein: CASRLQGGNNSPLHF
J gene: TRBJ1-6; V gene: TRBV5-1; clone size: few; CDR3 protein: CASTRGSNSPLHF
J gene: TRBJ1-6; V gene: TRBV28; clone size: NA; CDR3 protein: CASSPSVGESSPLHF
J gene: TRBJ2-3; V gene: TRBV4-2; clone size: NA; CDR3 protein: CASSQRSSGGAPDTQYF
J gene: TRBJ2-5; V gene: TRBV4-2; clone size: NA; CDR3 protein: CASSQVLAFSGDFGQETQYF
J gene: TRBJ2-1; V gene: TRBV28; clone size: NA; CDR3 protein: CASKTSGLSNEQFF
J gene: TRBJ1-1; V gene: TRBV7-9; clone size: NA; CDR3 protein: CASSLEGDTEAFF
J gene: TRBJ1-1; V gene: TRBV6-6; clone size: NA; CDR3 protein: CASCPRRENTEAFF
J gene: TRBJ2-3; V gene: TRBV28; clone size: NA; CDR3 protein: CASSSQPDRTDTQYF
J gene: TRBJ1-4; V gene: TRBV19; clone size: NA; CDR3 protein: CATWTGSGNEKLFF
J gene: TRBJ2-6; V gene: TRBV19; clone size: NA; CDR3 protein: CASSTRDGNSGANVLTF
J gene: TRBJ1-6; V gene: TRBV4-1; clone size: once; CDR3 protein: CASSQVLDSPLHF
J gene: TRBJ1-1; V gene: TRBV18; clone size: NA; CDR3 protein: CASSQLTGSNTEAFF
J gene: TRBJ2-2; V gene: TRBV28; clone size: NA; CDR3 protein: CASSFGTGAAGELFF
J gene: TRBJ1-1; V gene: TRBV11-2; clone size: once; CDR3 protein: CASSLGRQTTEAFF
J gene: TRBJ1-6; V gene: TRBV5-1; clone size: NA; CDR3 protein: CASSSGNSPLHF
J gene: TRBJ2-1; V gene: TRBV27; clone size: NA; CDR3 protein: CASSFGLRSSYNEQFF
J gene: TRBJ1-5; V gene: TRBV2; clone size: NA; CDR3 protein: CASGNGQGAGQPQHF
J gene: TRBJ1-1; V gene: TRBV20-1; clone size: few; CDR3 protein: CSVQTELEAFF
J gene: TRBJ2-3; V gene: TRBV28; clone size: NA; CDR3 protein: CASSLGYSTDTQYF
J gene: TRBJ1-2; V gene: TRBV10-2; clone size: few; CDR3 protein: CASSVQGTSYGYTF
J gene: TRBJ2-3; V gene: TRBV7-3; clone size: NA; CDR3 protein: CASSPRGSGSRDTQYF
J gene: TRBJ1-1; V gene: TRBV27; clone size: NA; CDR3 protein: CASSPWTGGPPSWNTEAFF
J gene: TRBJ1-2; V gene: TRBV6-5; clone size: NA; CDR3 protein: CASSYSQGRINGYTF
J gene: TRBJ2-7; V gene: TRBV28; clone size: NA; CDR3 protein: CASSIGTDYEQYF
J gene: TRBJ1-1; V gene: TRBV7-2; clone size: NA; CDR3 protein: CASSLVGSYTEAFF
J gene: TRBJ2-5; V gene: TRBV4-2; clone size: NA; CDR3 protein: CASSQDGEQGARETQYF
J gene: TRBJ1-1; V gene: TRBV28; clone size: NA; CDR3 protein: CASSSPGEALNTEAFF
J gene: TRBJ1-6; V gene: TRBV2; clone size: NA; CDR3 protein: CASRTDRGVSSPLHF
J gene: TRBJ2-3; V gene: TRBV5-1; clone size: NA; CDR3 protein: CASSLGWAGRDTQYF
J gene: TRBJ1-2; V gene: TRBV2; clone size: few; CDR3 protein: CASSDQGDGYTF
J gene: TRBJ1-2; V gene: TRBV7-2; clone size: NA; CDR3 protein: CASSLEVTRQGEGYTF
J gene: TRBJ1-1; V gene: TRBV7-2; clone size: NA; CDR3 protein: CASSLFRHTEAFF
J gene: TRBJ2-7; V gene: TRBV10-1; clone size: NA; CDR3 protein: CASSPNRVLHEQYF
J gene: TRBJ2-1; V gene: TRBV5-1; clone size: NA; CDR3 protein: CASSLGGGAYEQFF
J gene: TRBJ1-1; V gene: TRBV19; clone size: NA; CDR3 protein: CASRSTDRADTEAFF
J gene: TRBJ1-5; V gene: TRBV4-2; clone size: NA; CDR3 protein: CASRAGEDQPQHF
J gene: TRBJ1-2; V gene: TRBV9; clone size: NA; CDR3 protein: CASSVGGTKGYTF
J gene: TRBJ2-5; V gene: TRBV29-1; clone size: NA; CDR3 protein: CSVVGQGGGTQYF
J gene: TRBJ2-7; V gene: TRBV5-4; clone size: NA; CDR3 protein: CASSLQGPYEQYF
J gene: TRBJ2-7; V gene: TRBV30; clone size: NA; CDR3 protein: CAWKPGPYEQYF
J gene: TRBJ2-3; V gene: TRBV7-2; clone size: NA; CDR3 protein: CASSLRERGVGDTQYF
J gene: TRBJ2-6; V gene: TRBV6-6; clone size: NA; CDR3 protein: CASSPLITGANVLTF
J gene: TRBJ1-1; V gene: TRBV19; clone size: few; CDR3 protein: CASFLQGQGEAFF
J gene: TRBJ2-7; V gene: TRBV2; clone size: NA; CDR3 protein: CASSRDGVREQYF